This T cell receptor beta chain was sequenced in a study of blood T cell repertoires in COVID-19. As for the study in general: T cells, B-cell-depleted T cells, or PBMCs supplied cDNA or gDNA.

This table comes from immunoSEQ multiplex PCR, and its TCRdb copy is limited to in-frame clones, with some not included. The table lists a few hundred thousand clones, over 70% of them singletons. In Seattle, patients joined the study during active infection and were tracked longitudinally. Germline values: CDR1 MNHNY, CDR2 SVGAGI (reference sequence). With 4 bases clipped from V and 2 bases from J, the junction kept 7 bases outside the gene matches. The CDR3 has 16 amino acids. The chain combines TRBV6-6 with TRBJ2-2; TRBD2 matches 7 bases. The clonotype was recovered from an older woman with COVID-19, enrolled during active disease. Sequences were obtained from peripheral blood. Written as DNA, the CDR3 is TGTGCCAGCAGTTTAGCGGGCCGAACCAACACCGGGGAGCTGTTTTTT. It translates to CASSLAGRTNTGELFF.